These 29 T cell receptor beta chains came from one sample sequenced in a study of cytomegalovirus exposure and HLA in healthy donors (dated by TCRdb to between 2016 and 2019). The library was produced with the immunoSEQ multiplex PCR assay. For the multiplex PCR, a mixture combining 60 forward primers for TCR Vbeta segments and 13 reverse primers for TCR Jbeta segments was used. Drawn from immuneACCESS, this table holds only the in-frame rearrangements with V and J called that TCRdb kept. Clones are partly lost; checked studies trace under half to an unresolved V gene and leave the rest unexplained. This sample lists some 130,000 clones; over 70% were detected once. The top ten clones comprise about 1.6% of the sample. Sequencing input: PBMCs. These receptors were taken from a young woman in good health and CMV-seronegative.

CDR3 nucleotides: TGTGCCAGCTTCCCGTCCGCAGGGGGGACCTACGAGCAGTACTTC. Residues: CASFPSAGGTYEQYF. The chain is built from TRBV28 and TRBJ2-7; maybe TRBD1 (7 bases). There are 15 residues in the CDR3. Germline CDR1 and CDR2: MDHEN and SYDVKM. V dropped 8 bases and J dropped 2 bases, with 19 bases sitting between them.

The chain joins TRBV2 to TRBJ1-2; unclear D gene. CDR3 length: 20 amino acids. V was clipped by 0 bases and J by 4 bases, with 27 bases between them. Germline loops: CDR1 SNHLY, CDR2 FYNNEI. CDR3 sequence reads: CASSEASGSEGTYRSYGYTF. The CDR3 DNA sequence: TGTGCCAGCAGTGAAGCAAGTGGGTCGGAGGGTACCTATCGGAGCTATGGCTACACCTTC.

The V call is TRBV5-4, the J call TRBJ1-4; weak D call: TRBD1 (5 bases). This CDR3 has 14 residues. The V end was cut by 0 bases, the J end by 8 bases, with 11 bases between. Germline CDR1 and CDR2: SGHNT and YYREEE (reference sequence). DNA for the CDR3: TGTGCCAGCAGCTTGGAGGGGAGGGGCGAAAAACTGTTTTTT. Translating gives CASSLEGRGEKLFF.

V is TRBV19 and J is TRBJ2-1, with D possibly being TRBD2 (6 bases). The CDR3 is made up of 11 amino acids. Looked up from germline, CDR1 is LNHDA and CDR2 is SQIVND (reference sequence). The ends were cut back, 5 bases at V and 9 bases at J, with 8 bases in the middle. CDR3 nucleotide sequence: TGTGCCAGTAGTCCCGGGGGTGAGCAGTTCTTC. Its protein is CASSPGGEQFF.

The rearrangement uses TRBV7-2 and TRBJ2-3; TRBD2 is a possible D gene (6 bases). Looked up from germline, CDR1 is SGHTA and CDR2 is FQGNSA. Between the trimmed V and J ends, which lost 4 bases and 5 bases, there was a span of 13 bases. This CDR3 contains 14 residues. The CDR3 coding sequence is TGTGCCAGCAGCTCAGCCCGAGCGGGAGATACGCAGTATTTT. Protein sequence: CASSSARAGDTQYF.

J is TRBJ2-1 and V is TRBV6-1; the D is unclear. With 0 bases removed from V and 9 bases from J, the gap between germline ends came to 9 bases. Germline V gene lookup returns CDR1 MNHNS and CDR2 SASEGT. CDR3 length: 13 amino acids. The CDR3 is CASSEALLGEQFF. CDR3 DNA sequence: TGTGCCAGCAGTGAAGCGCTTCTAGGTGAGCAGTTCTTC.

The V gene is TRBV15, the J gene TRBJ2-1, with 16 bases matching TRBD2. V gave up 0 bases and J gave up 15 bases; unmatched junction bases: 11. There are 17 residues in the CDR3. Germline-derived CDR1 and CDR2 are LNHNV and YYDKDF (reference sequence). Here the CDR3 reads CATSRDTTGLAGGPGFF. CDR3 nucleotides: TGTGCCACCAGCAGAGATACGACGGGACTAGCGGGAGGGCCGGGGTTCTTC.

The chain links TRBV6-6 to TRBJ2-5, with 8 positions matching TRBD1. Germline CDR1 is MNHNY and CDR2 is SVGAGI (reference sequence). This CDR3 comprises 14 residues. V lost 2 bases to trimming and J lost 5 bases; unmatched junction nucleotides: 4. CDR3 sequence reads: CASSYGTGGETQYF. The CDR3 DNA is TGTGCCAGCAGTTACGGTACAGGGGGGGAGACCCAGTACTTC.

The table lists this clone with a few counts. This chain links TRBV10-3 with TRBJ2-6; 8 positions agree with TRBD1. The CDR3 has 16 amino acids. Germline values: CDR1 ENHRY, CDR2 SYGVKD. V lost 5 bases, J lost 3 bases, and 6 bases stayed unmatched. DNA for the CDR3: TGTGCCATCAGTCGACAGGGGTCAGGTGGGGCCAACGTCCTGACTTTC. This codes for CAISRQGSGGANVLTF.

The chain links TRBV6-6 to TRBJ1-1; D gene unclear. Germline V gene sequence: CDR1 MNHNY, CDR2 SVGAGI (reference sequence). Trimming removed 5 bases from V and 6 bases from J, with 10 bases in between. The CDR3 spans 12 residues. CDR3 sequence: CASSRREAEAFF. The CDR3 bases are TGTGCCAGCAGTCGACGGGAGGCTGAAGCTTTCTTT.

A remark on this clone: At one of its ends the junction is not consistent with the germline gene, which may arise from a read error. The CDR3, as DNA: TGTGCCAGCATCCCCAGATGGGGCGGGAGGGCGCTTTTT. The encoded protein is CASIPRWGGRALF. The rearrangement links TRBV7-6 to TRBJ2-3; TRBD2 matches at 9 bases. This CDR3 is 13 amino acids long. Germline values: CDR1 SGHVS, CDR2 FNYEAQ.

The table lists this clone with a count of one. The CDR3 DNA follows: TGCGCCAGCAGCCTCCGGGACAGGGGGCTCATCGAGCAGTTCTTC. This sequence encodes CASSLRDRGLIEQFF. The rearrangement links TRBV5-1 to TRBJ2-1; 12 nucleotides line up with TRBD1. CDR1 SGHRS and CDR2 YFSETQ come from the germline V gene. With 4 bases clipped from V and 10 bases from J, the junction kept 9 bases outside the gene matches. The CDR3 contains 15 residues. The whole variable domain, remainder taken from reference TRBV5-1 and TRBJ2-1, is KAGVTQTPRYLIKTRGQQVTLSCSPISGHRSVSWYQQTPGQGLQFLFEYFSETQRNKGNFPGRFSGRQFSNSRSEMNVSTLELGDSALYLCASSLRDRGLIEQFFGPGTRLTVL.

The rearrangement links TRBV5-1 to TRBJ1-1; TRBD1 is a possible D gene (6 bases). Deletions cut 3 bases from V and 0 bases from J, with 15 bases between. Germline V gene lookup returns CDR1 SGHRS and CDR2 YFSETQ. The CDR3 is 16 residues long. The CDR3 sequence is CASSSTVAGVNTEAFF. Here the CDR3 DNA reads TGCGCCAGCAGCTCGACCGTGGCAGGGGTGAACACTGAAGCTTTCTTT. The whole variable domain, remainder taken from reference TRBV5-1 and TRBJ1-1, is KAGVTQTPRYLIKTRGQQVTLSCSPISGHRSVSWYQQTPGQGLQFLFEYFSETQRNKGNFPGRFSGRQFSNSRSEMNVSTLELGDSALYLCASSSTVAGVNTEAFFGQGTRLTVV.

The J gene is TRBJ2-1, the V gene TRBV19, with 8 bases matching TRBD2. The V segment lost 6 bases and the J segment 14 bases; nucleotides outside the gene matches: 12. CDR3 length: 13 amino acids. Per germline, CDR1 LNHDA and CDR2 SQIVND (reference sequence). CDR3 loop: CASRGTLAGLEFF. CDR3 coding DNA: TGTGCCAGTAGGGGTACCTTAGCGGGGTTGGAGTTCTTC.

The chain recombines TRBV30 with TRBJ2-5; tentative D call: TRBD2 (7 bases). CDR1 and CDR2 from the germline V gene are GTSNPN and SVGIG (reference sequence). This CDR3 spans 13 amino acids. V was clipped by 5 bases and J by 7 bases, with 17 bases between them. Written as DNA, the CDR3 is TGTGCCTGGGTATCGGGGGGCCCTGGGACCCAGTACTTC. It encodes CAWVSGGPGTQYF.

For the CDR3, the DNA is TGTGCCAGCAGTGAGTTGGGGGCCCCCGGGGAGCTGTTTTTT. Its translation: CASSELGAPGELFF. J is TRBJ2-2 and V is TRBV2; tentatively, D is TRBD1 (6 bases). The CDR3 spans 14 residues. Germline CDR1 reads SNHLY; CDR2 reads FYNNEI. V was shortened by 3 bases and J by 6 bases, with 11 bases between the two germline ends.

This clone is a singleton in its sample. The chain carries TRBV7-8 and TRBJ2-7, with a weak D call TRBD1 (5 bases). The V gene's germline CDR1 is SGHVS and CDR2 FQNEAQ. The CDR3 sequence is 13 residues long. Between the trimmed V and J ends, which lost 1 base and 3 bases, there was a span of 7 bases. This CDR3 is CASSLDRFYEQYF. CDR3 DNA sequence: TGTGCCAGCAGCTTAGACAGGTTCTACGAGCAGTACTTC.

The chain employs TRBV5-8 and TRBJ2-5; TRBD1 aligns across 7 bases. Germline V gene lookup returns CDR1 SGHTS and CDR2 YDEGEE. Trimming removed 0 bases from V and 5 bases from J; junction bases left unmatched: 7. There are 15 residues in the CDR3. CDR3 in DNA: TGTGCCAGCAGCTTGGAAGCGACAGGGTGGGAGACCCAGTACTTC. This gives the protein CASSLEATGWETQYF.

CDR3: CAWSFLRDSGYTF. CDR3 coding DNA: TGTGCCTGGAGTTTCCTCAGGGACAGTGGCTACACCTTC. This chain connects TRBV30 to TRBJ1-2; 7 bases agree with TRBD1. Germline lookup yields CDR1 GTSNPN and CDR2 SVGIG (reference sequence). This CDR3 has 13 residues. With 2 bases clipped from V and 7 bases from J, the junction kept 7 bases outside the gene matches.

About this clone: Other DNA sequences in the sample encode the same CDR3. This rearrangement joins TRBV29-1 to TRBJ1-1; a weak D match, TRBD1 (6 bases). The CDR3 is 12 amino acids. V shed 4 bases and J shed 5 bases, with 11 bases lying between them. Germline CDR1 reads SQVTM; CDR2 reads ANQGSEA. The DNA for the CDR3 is TGCAGCGTTGGTCAGGGGAATACTGAAGCTTTCTTT. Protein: CSVGQGNTEAFF.

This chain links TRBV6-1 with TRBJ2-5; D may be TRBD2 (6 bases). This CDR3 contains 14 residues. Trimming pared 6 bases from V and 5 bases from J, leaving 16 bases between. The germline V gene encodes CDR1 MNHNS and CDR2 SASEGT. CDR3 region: CASRRGGGGETQYF. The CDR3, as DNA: TGTGCCAGCAGGCGAGGAGGTGGGGGGGAGACCCAGTACTTC.

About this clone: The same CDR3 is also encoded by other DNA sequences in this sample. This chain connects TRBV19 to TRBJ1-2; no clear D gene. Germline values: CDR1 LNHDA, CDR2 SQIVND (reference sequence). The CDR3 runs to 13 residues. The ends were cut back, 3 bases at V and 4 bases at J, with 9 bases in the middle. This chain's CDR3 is CASSIGRGYGYTF. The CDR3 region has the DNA TGTGCCAGTAGTATCGGGAGAGGCTATGGCTACACCTTC.

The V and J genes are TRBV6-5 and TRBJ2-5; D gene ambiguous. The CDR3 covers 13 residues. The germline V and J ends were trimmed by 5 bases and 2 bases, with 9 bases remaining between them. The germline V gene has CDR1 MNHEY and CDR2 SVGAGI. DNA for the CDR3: TGTGCCAGCAGTGAACACGAACAAGAGACCCAGTACTTC. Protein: CASSEHEQETQYF.

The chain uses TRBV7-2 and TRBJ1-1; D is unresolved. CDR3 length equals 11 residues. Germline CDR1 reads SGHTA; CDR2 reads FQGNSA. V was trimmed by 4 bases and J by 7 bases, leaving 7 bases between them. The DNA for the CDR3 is TGTGCCAGCAGCTCAACAGTTGAAGCTTTCTTT. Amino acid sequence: CASSSTVEAFF. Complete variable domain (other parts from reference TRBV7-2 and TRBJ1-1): GAGVSQSPSNKVTEKGKDVELRCDPISGHTALYWYRQSLGQGLEFLIYFQGNSAPDKSGLPSDRFSAERTGGSVSTLTIQRTQQEDSAVYLCASSSTVEAFFGQGTRLTVV.

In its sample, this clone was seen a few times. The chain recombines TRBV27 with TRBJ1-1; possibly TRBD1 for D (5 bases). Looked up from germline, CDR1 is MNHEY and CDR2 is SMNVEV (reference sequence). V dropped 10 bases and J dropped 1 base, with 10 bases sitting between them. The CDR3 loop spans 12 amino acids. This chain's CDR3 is CATKQGNTEAFF. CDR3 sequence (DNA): TGTGCCACCAAGCAGGGGAACACTGAAGCTTTCTTT.

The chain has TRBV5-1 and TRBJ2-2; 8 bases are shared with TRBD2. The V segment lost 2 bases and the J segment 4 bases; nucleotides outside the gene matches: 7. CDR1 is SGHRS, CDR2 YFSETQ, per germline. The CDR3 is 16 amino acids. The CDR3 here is CASSLRAGAPTGELFF. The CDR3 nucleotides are TGCGCCAGCAGCTTACGAGCGGGAGCACCCACCGGGGAGCTGTTTTTT.

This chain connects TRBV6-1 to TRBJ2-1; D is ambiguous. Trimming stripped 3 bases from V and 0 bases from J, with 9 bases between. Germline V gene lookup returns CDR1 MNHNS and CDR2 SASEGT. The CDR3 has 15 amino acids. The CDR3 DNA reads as TGTGCCAGCAGTGAGTCTCCCCCCTCCTACAATGAGCAGTTCTTC. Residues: CASSESPPSYNEQFF.

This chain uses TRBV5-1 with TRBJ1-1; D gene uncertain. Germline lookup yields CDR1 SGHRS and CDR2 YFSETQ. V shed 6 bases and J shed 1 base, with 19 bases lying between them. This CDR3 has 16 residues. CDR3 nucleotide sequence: TGCGCCAGCACCGCACGCTCCGGGGTTCGGAACACTGAAGCTTTCTTT. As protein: CASTARSGVRNTEAFF. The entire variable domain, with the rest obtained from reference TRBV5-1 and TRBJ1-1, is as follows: KAGVTQTPRYLIKTRGQQVTLSCSPISGHRSVSWYQQTPGQGLQFLFEYFSETQRNKGNFPGRFSGRQFSNSRSEMNVSTLELGDSALYLCASTARSGVRNTEAFFGQGTRLTVV.

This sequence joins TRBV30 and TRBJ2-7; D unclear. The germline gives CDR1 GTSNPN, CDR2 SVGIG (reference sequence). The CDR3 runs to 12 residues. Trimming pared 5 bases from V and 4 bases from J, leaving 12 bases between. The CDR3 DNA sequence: TGTGCCTGGGAGATTAACAGTTACGAGCAGTACTTC. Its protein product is CAWEINSYEQYF.